The 15 T cell receptor beta chains below come from one sample, sequenced in a study of glioma-infiltrating T cells (dated by TCRdb to 2016 to 2017). Sequencing took place on an Illumina MiSeq. TCR alpha and beta CDR3 regions were amplified with the iRepertoire nested amplicon-rescue multiplex PCR (arm-PCR) platform from RNA. Clones were called with MiXCR by TCRdb after fastp trimmed the public reads at Q25, and only in-frame beta chains were retained. Rows matching on CDR3 protein sequence are summarized as one entry with the most common DNA and genes. This sample lists about 140,000 distinct CDR3 sequences; approximately 40% were detected once. More than 15% of the sample is held by the ten biggest clonotypes. The sequenced sample consisted of glioma tissue, nonneoplastic brain tissue, or PBMCs (not recorded which). Receptor source: a human donor with low-grade glioma or glioblastoma, undergoing nonglioma brain surgery, or in good health (not recorded which).

This clonotype was observed a few times. This sequence joins TRBV29-1 and TRBJ1-2, with D tentatively TRBD1 (5 bases). The germline V gene encodes CDR1 SQVTM and CDR2 ANQGSEA. The V end lost 3 bases, the J end lost 14 bases, and 16 bases lay between the germline ends. CDR3 length equals 11 residues. This chain's CDR3 is CSVEVQGPTTF. Written as DNA, the CDR3 is TGCAGCGTTGAGGTTCAGGGCCCGACGACCTTC.

At least ten counts were recorded for this clonotype. J is TRBJ2-3 and V is TRBV6-4, with D uncertain. CDR1 MRHNA and CDR2 SNTAGT come from the germline V gene. V lost 2 bases, J lost 2 bases, and 5 bases lay in between. This CDR3 contains 13 residues. The CDR3, as DNA: TGTGCCAGCAGTGACCAATCCACAGATACGCAGTATTTT. It specifies CASSDQSTDTQYF.

This CDR3 is CSARSPDPFGVYNEQFF. DNA for the CDR3: TGCAGTGCTAGGAGCCCGGACCCCTTCGGGGTTTACAATGAGCAGTTCTTC. V gene TRBV20-1 combines with J gene TRBJ2-1; TRBD2 might be the D (5 bases). The CDR3 extends over 17 amino acids. Germline-derived CDR1 and CDR2 are DFQATT and SNEGSKA (reference sequence). The V and J ends lost 3 bases and 4 bases respectively, with 22 bases between them.

The chain has TRBV4-1 and TRBJ1-6; 11 bases agree with TRBD1. The V gene's germline CDR1 is MGHRA and CDR2 YSYEKL. The junction had 3 bases not matched to a gene; V was cut back by 4 bases and J by 7 bases. The CDR3 is 15 amino acids. CDR3 nucleotides: TGCGCCAGCAGCCGGGGGACAGGGGGGAATTCACCCCTCCACTTT. It specifies CASSRGTGGNSPLHF.

V is TRBV9 and J is TRBJ1-1; D call uncertain. Trimming stripped 2 bases from V and 2 bases from J, with 7 bases between. CDR1 SGDLS and CDR2 YYNGEE come from the germline V gene. The CDR3 contains 13 residues. The CDR3 DNA sequence: TGTGCCAGCAGCGTCAACAGTAACACTGAAGCTTTCTTT. The encoded protein is CASSVNSNTEAFF.

The chain links TRBV6-1 to TRBJ2-7; no reliable D call. V gave up 5 bases and J gave up 2 bases, with 10 bases separating them. The CDR3 has 13 residues. CDR1 is MNHNS, CDR2 SASEGT, per germline. Here the CDR3 reads CASSRDPTYEQYF. The CDR3 DNA is TGTGCCAGCAGTCGTGACCCTACCTACGAGCAGTACTTC.

The chain employs TRBV20-1 and TRBJ1-5; D is unclear. Germline CDR1 DFQATT, CDR2 SNEGSKA (reference sequence). V was shortened by 4 bases and J by 1 base, with 17 bases between the two germline ends. The CDR3 has 16 residues. The CDR3 DNA reads TGCAGTGCTATCCCTATTGGAAGGGAAAGCAATCAGCCCCAGCATTTT. Amino acids: CSAIPIGRESNQPQHF.

The rearrangement joins TRBV14 to TRBJ1-2, with 7 bases aligning to TRBD1. The ends lost 4 bases at V and 3 bases at J; junction bases unmatched: 2. The CDR3 sequence is 13 residues long. Germline CDR1 and CDR2: SGHDN and FVKESK. Here the CDR3 DNA reads TGTGCCAGCAGCCGACAGGGCCACTATGGCTACACCTTC. The encoded protein is CASSRQGHYGYTF.

A few counts support this clonotype. This chain uses TRBV20-1 with TRBJ1-1, with TRBD1 matching 8 bases. Germline-derived CDR1 and CDR2 are DFQATT and SNEGSKA (reference sequence). The CDR3 is 15 amino acids. J was trimmed by 5 bases and V by 0 bases; bases with no gene match: 8. As DNA, the CDR3 is TGCAGTGCTAGAGAGGGAGGACAGGGTTGGACTGAAGCTTTCTTT. Protein: CSAREGGQGWTEAFF.

This clonotype was counted between two and nine times. The gene calls are TRBV12-3 or TRBV12-4 and TRBJ2-3; D is possibly TRBD1 or TRBD2 (6 bases each). V gave up 1 base and J gave up 5 bases, with 16 bases separating them. The CDR3 is 16 amino acids. This CDR3 reads CASSLVIGGQEDTQYF. The CDR3 region has the DNA TGTGCCAGCAGTTTAGTCATTGGGGGGCAGGAAGATACGCAGTATTTT.

This clonotype was observed at least ten times. V is TRBV6-2 or TRBV6-3 and J is TRBJ2-7; D is perhaps TRBD2 (5 bases). The CDR3 is made up of 13 amino acids. V was pared by 8 bases and J by 3 bases, with 14 bases between. The germline V gene has CDR1 MNHEY and CDR2 SVGEGT. The CDR3 region is CASGRSRDYEQYF. The CDR3, as DNA: TGTGCCAGCGGCAGGAGTCGGGACTACGAGCAGTACTTC.

The chain carries TRBV10-3 and TRBJ1-1; D remains unclear. The CDR3 extends over 15 amino acids. V was trimmed by 2 bases and J by 2 bases, leaving 12 bases between them. The germline CDR1 and CDR2 sequences are ENHRY and SYGVKD. The CDR3 loop is CAISEGPRTNTEAFF. DNA for the CDR3: TGTGCCATCAGTGAGGGACCCAGAACAAACACTGAAGCTTTCTTT.

V gene TRBV19 combines with J gene TRBJ1-5; no reliable D call. CDR3 size: 14 residues. In germline, CDR1 is LNHDA, CDR2 SQIVND (reference sequence). The germline V and J ends were trimmed by 0 bases and 4 bases, with 7 bases remaining between them. DNA for the CDR3: TGTGCCAGTAGTATAGATCCCGGGAATCAGCCCCAGCATTTT. Translating gives CASSIDPGNQPQHF. Looking up the rest from reference TRBV19 and TRBJ1-5 gives the full variable domain: DGGITQSPKYLFRKEGQNVTLSCEQNLNHDAMYWYRQDPGQGLRLIYYSQIVNDFQKGDIAEGYSVSREKKESFPLTVTSAQKNPTAFYLCASSIDPGNQPQHFGDGTRLSIL.

As to this clonotype: This clone may be a read error of a much larger clone one base away. The chain links TRBV20-1 to TRBJ1-2; D not certain. The CDR3 has 12 residues. Germline V gives CDR1 DFQATT, CDR2 SNEGSKA (reference sequence). V was shortened by 1 base and J by 5 bases, with 8 bases between the two germline ends. DNA of the CDR3: TGCAGTGCTAGAGGTCCGTATTATGGCTACACCTTC. It specifies CSARGPYYGYTF.

The rearrangement uses TRBV7-2 and TRBJ1-2, with D maybe TRBD1 (5 bases). This CDR3 spans 13 amino acids. Trimming removed 5 bases from V and 8 bases from J, with 15 bases in between. CDR1 and CDR2 (germline): SGHTA, FQGNSA. The CDR3 loop is CASSPPGGWGYTF. CDR3 sequence (DNA): TGTGCCAGCAGCCCACCCGGGGGTTGGGGCTACACCTTC. Complete variable domain (other parts from reference TRBV7-2 and TRBJ1-2): GAGVSQSPSNKVTEKGKDVELRCDPISGHTALYWYRQSLGQGLEFLIYFQGNSAPDKSGLPSDRFSAERTGGSVSTLTIQRTQQEDSAVYLCASSPPGGWGYTFGSGTRLTVV.